This T cell receptor beta chain was identified during a study of stem cell transplantation in POMP-related autoinflammatory disease. Turning to the study itself: Before transplant, CD4+ T cells skewed naive and CD8+ proportions were low. After transplant, neutrophils and platelets showed 100% graft donor chimerism through one year.

PRAID combined immunodeficiency and autoinflammation. Germline V lookup: CDR1 MNHNS, CDR2 SASEGT. Trimming shortened V by 1 base and J by 0 bases, and 7 bases separated the two germline ends. The CDR3 length is 15 residues. This table comes from immunoSEQ multiplex PCR, and its TCRdb copy is limited to in-frame clones, with some not included. The sample has about 7,800 clones, 88% seen once; the top ten hold roughly 13%. The chain links TRBV6-1 to TRBJ1-3; D ambiguous. The TCR originated in a human patient with POMP-related autoinflammation and immune dysregulation (PRAID). These T cells may partly come from the graft donor. This specimen consisted of CD8+ T cells from PBMCs, obtained after stem cell transplantation. CDR3 nucleotide sequence: TGTGCCAGCAGTGAAGAGCTCTACTCTGGAAACACCATATATTTT. Its protein product is CASSEELYSGNTIYF.